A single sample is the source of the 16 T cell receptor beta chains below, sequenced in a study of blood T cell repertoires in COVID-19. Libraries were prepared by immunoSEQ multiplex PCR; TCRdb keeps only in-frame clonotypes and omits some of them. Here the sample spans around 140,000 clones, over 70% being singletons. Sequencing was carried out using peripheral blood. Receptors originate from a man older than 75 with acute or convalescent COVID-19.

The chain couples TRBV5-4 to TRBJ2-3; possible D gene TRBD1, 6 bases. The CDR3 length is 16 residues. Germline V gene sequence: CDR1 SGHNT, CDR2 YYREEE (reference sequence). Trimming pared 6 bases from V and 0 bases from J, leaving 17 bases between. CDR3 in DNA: TGTGCCAGCACCATCCAGGTGGGGGCTAGCACAGATACGCAGTATTTT. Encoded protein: CASTIQVGASTDTQYF. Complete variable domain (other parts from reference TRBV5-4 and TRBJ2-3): ETGVTQSPTHLIKTRGQQVTLRCSSQSGHNTVSWYQQALGQGPQFIFQYYREEENGRGNFPPRFSGLQFPNYSSELNVNALELDDSALYLCASTIQVGASTDTQYFGPGTRLTVL.

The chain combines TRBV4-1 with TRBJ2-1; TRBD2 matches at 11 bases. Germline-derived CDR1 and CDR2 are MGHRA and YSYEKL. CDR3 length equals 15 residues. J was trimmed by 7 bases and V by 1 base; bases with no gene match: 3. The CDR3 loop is CASSQGPSGGNEQFF. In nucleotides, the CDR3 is TGCGCCAGCAGCCAAGGGCCTAGCGGGGGGAATGAGCAGTTCTTC.

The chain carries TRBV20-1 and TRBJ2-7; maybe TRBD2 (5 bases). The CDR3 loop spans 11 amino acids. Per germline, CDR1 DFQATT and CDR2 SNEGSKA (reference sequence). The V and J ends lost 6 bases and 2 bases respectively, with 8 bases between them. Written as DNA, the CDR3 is TGCAGTGCAACAGCGGCCTACGAGCAGTACTTC. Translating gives CSATAAYEQYF.

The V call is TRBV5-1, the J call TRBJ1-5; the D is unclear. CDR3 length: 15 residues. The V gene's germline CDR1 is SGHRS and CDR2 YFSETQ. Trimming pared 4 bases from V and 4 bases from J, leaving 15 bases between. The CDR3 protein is CASSPGPSGNQPQHF. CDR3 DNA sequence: TGCGCCAGCAGCCCTGGACCCAGCGGGAATCAGCCCCAGCATTTT.

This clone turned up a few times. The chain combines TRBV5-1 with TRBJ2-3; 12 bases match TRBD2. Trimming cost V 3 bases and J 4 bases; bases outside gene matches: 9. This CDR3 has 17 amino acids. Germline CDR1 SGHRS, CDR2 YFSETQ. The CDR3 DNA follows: TGCGCCAGCAGCTCTAGACTAGCGGGAGTGCAGGCAGATACGCAGTATTTT. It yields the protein CASSSRLAGVQADTQYF.

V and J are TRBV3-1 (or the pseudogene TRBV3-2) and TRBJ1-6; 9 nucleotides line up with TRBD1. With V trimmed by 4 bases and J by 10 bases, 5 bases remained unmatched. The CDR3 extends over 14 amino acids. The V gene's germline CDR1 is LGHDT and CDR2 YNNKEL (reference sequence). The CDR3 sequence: CASSPPGQGSPLHF. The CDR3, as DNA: TGTGCCAGCAGCCCGCCGGGACAGGGATCACCCCTCCACTTT.

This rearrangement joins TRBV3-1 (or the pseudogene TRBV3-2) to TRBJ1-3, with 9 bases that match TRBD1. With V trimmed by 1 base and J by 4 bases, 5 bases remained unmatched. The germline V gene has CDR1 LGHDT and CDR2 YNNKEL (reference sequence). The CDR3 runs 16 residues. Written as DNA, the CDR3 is TGTGCCAGCAGCCAAGGGACAGGGGTCCTCGGAAACACCATATATTTT. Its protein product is CASSQGTGVLGNTIYF.

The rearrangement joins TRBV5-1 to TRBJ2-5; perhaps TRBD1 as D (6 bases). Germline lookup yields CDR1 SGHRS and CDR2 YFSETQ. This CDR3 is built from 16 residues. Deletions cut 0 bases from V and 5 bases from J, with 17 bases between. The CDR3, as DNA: TGCGCCAGCAGCTTGGGTCCCACAGGGTCTGGCGAGACCCAGTACTTC. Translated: CASSLGPTGSGETQYF.

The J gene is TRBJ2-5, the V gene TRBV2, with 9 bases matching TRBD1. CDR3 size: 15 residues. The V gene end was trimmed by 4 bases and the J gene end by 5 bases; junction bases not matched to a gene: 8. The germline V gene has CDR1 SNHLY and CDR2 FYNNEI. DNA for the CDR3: TGTGCCAGCAGTGGTTACAGGGGGCTTCGGGAGACCCAGTACTTC. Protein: CASSGYRGLRETQYF.

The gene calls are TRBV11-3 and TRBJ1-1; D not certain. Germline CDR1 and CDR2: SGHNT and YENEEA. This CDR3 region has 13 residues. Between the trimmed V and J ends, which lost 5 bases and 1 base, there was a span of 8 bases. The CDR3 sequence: CASSLTENTEAFF. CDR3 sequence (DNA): TGTGCCAGCAGCCTAACTGAGAACACTGAAGCTTTCTTT.

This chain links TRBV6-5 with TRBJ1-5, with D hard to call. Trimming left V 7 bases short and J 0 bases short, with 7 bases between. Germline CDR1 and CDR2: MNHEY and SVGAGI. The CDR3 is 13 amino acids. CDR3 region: CASTRGSNQPQHF. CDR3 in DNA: TGTGCCAGCACGCGGGGTAGCAATCAGCCCCAGCATTTT.

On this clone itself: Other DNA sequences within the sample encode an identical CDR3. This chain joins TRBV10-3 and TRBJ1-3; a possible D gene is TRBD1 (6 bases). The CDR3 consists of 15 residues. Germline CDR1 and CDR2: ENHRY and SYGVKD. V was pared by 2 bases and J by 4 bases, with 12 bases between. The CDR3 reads CAISESTGSGNTIYF. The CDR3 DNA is TGTGCCATCAGTGAGAGTACAGGGTCGGGAAACACCATATATTTT.

The CDR3 protein is CSVGLVQRHEQFF. CDR3 nucleotide sequence: TGCAGCGTTGGGCTGGTTCAGCGGCATGAGCAGTTCTTC. This chain joins TRBV29-1 and TRBJ2-1; D possibly corresponds to TRBD2 (5 bases). The germline V gene has CDR1 SQVTM and CDR2 ANQGSEA. Trimming stripped 4 bases from V and 8 bases from J, with 15 bases between. CDR3 length: 13 amino acids.

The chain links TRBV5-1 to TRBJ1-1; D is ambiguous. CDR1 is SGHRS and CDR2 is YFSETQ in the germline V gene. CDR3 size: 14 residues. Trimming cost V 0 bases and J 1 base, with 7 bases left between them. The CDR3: CASSLDGQNTEAFF. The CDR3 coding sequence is TGCGCCAGCAGCTTGGATGGCCAGAACACTGAAGCTTTCTTT.

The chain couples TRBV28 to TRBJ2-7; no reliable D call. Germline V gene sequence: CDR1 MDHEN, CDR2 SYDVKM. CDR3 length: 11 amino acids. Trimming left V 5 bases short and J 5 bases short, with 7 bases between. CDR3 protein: CASSNRDEQYF. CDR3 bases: TGTGCCAGCAGTAATCGGGACGAGCAGTACTTC. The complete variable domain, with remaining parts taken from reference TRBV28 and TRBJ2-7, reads DVKVTQSSRYLVKRTGEKVFLECVQDMDHENMFWYRQDPGLGLRLIYFSYDVKMKEKGDIPEGYSVSREKKERFSLILESASTNQTSMYLCASSNRDEQYFGPGTRLTVT.

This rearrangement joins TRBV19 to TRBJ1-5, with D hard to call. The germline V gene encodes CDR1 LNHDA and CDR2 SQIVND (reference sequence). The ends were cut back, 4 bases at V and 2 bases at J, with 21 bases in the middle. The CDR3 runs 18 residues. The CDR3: CASSKGQFDFRGNQPQHF. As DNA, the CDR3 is TGTGCCAGTAGTAAAGGTCAATTCGACTTTCGCGGCAATCAGCCCCAGCATTTT.